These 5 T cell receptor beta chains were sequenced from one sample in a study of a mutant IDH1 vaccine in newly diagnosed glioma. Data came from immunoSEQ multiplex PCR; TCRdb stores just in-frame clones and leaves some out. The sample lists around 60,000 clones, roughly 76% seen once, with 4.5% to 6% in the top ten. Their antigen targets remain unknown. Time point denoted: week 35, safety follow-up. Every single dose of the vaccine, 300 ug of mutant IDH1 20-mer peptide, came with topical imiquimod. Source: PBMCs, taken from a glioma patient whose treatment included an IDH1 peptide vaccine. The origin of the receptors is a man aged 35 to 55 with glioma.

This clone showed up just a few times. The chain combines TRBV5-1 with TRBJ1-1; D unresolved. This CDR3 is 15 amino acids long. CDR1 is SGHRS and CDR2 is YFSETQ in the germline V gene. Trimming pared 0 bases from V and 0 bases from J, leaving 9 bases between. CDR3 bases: TGCGCCAGCAGCTTGGCTGGAGGGATGAACACTGAAGCTTTCTTT. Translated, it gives CASSLAGGMNTEAFF. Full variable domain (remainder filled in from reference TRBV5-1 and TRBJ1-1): KAGVTQTPRYLIKTRGQQVTLSCSPISGHRSVSWYQQTPGQGLQFLFEYFSETQRNKGNFPGRFSGRQFSNSRSEMNVSTLELGDSALYLCASSLAGGMNTEAFFGQGTRLTVV.

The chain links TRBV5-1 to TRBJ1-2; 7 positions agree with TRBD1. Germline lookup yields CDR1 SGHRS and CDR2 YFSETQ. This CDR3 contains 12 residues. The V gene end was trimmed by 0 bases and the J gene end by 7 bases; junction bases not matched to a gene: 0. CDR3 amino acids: CASSLGQGGYTF. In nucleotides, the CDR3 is TGCGCCAGCAGCTTGGGACAGGGTGGCTACACCTTC.

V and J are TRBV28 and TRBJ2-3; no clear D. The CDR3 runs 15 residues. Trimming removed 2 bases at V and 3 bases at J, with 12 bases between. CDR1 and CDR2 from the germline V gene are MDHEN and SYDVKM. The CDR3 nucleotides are TGTGCCAGCAGTTTACGCCAGTTCAATACAGATACGCAGTATTTT. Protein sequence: CASSLRQFNTDTQYF.

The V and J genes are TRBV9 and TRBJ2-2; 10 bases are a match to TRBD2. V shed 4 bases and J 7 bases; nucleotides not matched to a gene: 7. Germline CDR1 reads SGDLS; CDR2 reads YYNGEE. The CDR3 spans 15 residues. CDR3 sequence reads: CASSPQRGGLGELFF. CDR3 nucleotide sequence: TGTGCCAGCAGCCCCCAGCGGGGGGGCCTCGGGGAGCTGTTTTTT.

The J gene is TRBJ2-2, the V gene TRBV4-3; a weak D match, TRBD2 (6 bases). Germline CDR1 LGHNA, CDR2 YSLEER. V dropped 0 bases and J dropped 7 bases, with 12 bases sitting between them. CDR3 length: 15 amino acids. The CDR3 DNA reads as TGCGCCAGCAGCCAAGAAGTGACTAGTATCGGGGAGCTGTTTTTT. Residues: CASSQEVTSIGELFF.